The 32 T cell receptor beta chains below all came from one sample that was sequenced in a study of blood T cell repertoires in COVID-19. The table came from immunoSEQ multiplex PCR; TCRdb's copy has only in-frame clones and leaves some out. The repertoire holds 200,000 to 300,000 clones, roughly four fifths seen once, with around 7% in the top ten. The sequenced sample consisted of peripheral blood. The receptor set was obtained from an elderly woman with COVID-19, enrolled during active disease.

This clone was observed a single time. V gene TRBV6-5 combines with J gene TRBJ1-3; possible D gene TRBD1, 5 bases. The V end lost 8 bases, the J end lost 4 bases, and 18 bases lay between the germline ends. The CDR3 is 15 amino acids. Germline V gene data show CDR1 as MNHEY and CDR2 as SVGAGI. CDR3 nucleotides: TGTGCCAGCCGGGCCAGGGAACGATTAGGAAACACCATATATTTT. Its protein is CASRARERLGNTIYF.

V and J are TRBV4-3 and TRBJ2-3; 8 nucleotides line up with TRBD1. The CDR3 covers 16 residues. Germline V gene sequence: CDR1 LGHNA, CDR2 YSLEER. The J segment lost 6 bases and the V segment lost 0 bases, leaving 8 bases of the junction unmatched. DNA of the CDR3: TGCGCCAGCAGCCAAGAAGGGGGTGACAGGGGTGATACGCAGTATTTT. It translates to CASSQEGGDRGDTQYF.

The chain uses TRBV6-6 and TRBJ1-1, with D tentatively TRBD1 (6 bases). The CDR3 consists of 13 residues. Germline V CDR1 and CDR2: MNHNY, SVGAGI (reference sequence). The V and J ends lost 7 bases and 1 base respectively, with 10 bases between them. CDR3 sequence reads: CASKRGGNTEAFF. The CDR3 region has the DNA TGTGCCAGCAAGAGAGGGGGGAACACTGAAGCTTTCTTT.

V gene TRBV6-4 combines with J gene TRBJ2-2; D remains ambiguous. Per the germline V gene, CDR1 is MRHNA and CDR2 is SNTAGT. Deletions cut 2 bases from V and 3 bases from J, with 4 bases between. This CDR3 is 13 amino acids long. This chain's CDR3 is CASSDSDTGELFF. The CDR3 DNA sequence: TGTGCCAGCAGTGACAGCGACACCGGGGAGCTGTTTTTT.

The V and J genes are TRBV9 and TRBJ2-1, with 7 bases fitting TRBD1. V was pared by 4 bases and J by 7 bases, with 8 bases of the junction left unmatched. Germline V CDR1 and CDR2: SGDLS, YYNGEE. This CDR3 comprises 14 residues. The CDR3 DNA sequence: TGTGCCAGCAGCTCCGGACAGGTCGGGAATGAGCAGTTCTTC. This translates into CASSSGQVGNEQFF.

CDR3 DNA sequence: TGTGCCAGCAGTCTTAGCGGTTTGGGAAAAGAGAACTATGGCTACACCTTC. Its protein is CASSLSGLGKENYGYTF. This rearrangement joins TRBV7-8 to TRBJ1-2; D call uncertain. Per germline, CDR1 SGHVS and CDR2 FQNEAQ. Trimming cost V 6 bases and J 2 bases, with 22 bases left between them. The CDR3 contains 17 residues. The full variable domain, with the rest looked up from reference TRBV7-8 and TRBJ1-2, is GAGVSQSPRYKVAKRGQDVALRCDPISGHVSLFWYQQALGQGPEFLTYFQNEAQLDKSGLPSDRFFAERPEGSVSTLKIQRTQQEDSAVYLCASSLSGLGKENYGYTFGSGTRLTVV.

The chain couples TRBV7-9 to TRBJ2-1, with D possibly being TRBD1 (5 bases). Germline-derived CDR1 and CDR2 are SEHNR and FQNEAQ (reference sequence). The CDR3 is 16 residues long. Trimming took 4 bases from V and 9 from J, leaving 22 bases between them. The DNA of the CDR3 is TGTGCCAGCAGCTCCCCGGCAGGGCCTAGGATGGGTGAGCAGTTCTTC. Translating gives CASSSPAGPRMGEQFF.

V and J are TRBV7-9 and TRBJ1-2; 7 nucleotides line up with TRBD1. Germline V gene lookup returns CDR1 SEHNR and CDR2 FQNEAQ (reference sequence). V was clipped by 5 bases and J by 8 bases; unmatched bases: 11. The CDR3 runs to 14 residues. The CDR3 bases are TGTGCCAGCAGCCTCCTGGGACAGCGAGGGGGCTACACCTTC. Its translation: CASSLLGQRGGYTF.

The chain couples TRBV4-1 to TRBJ2-7; 9 positions agree with TRBD1. CDR1 is MGHRA, CDR2 YSYEKL, per germline. V shed 3 bases, J shed 2 bases, and the junction held 11 bases outside the gene matches. The CDR3 covers 17 residues. CDR3 sequence (DNA): TGCGCCAGCAGCCAGGGACAGGGTGGATCTAGAGCCTACGAGCAGTACTTC. Translating it yields CASSQGQGGSRAYEQYF.

The V and J genes are TRBV28 and TRBJ2-5; 10 bases map to TRBD2. CDR3 length: 15 amino acids. V gave up 6 bases and J gave up 5 bases; unmatched junction bases: 9. Germline V lookup: CDR1 MDHEN, CDR2 SYDVKM. DNA for the CDR3: TGTGCCAGCAGGCCGGGACTAGCGAATTGGGAGACCCAGTACTTC. Its protein product is CASRPGLANWETQYF.

The V call is TRBV29-1, the J call TRBJ1-1; D not resolved. The CDR3 contains 11 residues. CDR1 and CDR2 (germline): SQVTM, ANQGSEA. With 3 bases removed from V and 6 bases from J, the gap between germline ends came to 8 bases. The CDR3 coding sequence is TGCAGCGTTGAGGTGAGGGCTGAAGCTTTCTTT. Residues: CSVEVRAEAFF. Filled out from reference TRBV29-1 and TRBJ1-1, the complete variable domain reads SAVISQKPSRDICQRGTSLTIQCQVDSQVTMMFWYRQQPGQSLTLIATANQGSEATYESGFVIDKFPISRPNLTFSTLTVSNMSPEDSSIYLCSVEVRAEAFFGQGTRLTVV.

With regard to this clone: A read error may account for a junction end that differs from germline. The V gene is TRBV7-7, the J gene TRBJ1-1, with a possible D match to TRBD1 (5 bases). There are 13 residues in the CDR3. Germline CDR1 reads SSHAT; CDR2 reads FNYEAQ (reference sequence). CDR3 nucleotide sequence: TGTGCTAGCAGCTTAGGGGAGGGCACTGAAGCTTTCTTT. It encodes CASSLGEGTEAFF. The full variable domain, rest sourced from reference TRBV7-7 and TRBJ1-1, is GAGVSQSPRYKVTKRGQDVTLRCDPISSHATLYWYQQALGQGPEFLTYFNYEAQPDKSGLPSDRFSAERPEGSISTLTIQRTEQRDSAMYRCASSLGEGTEAFFGQGTRLTVV.

The V gene is TRBV19, the J gene TRBJ1-2; D gene ambiguous. The germline V gene encodes CDR1 LNHDA and CDR2 SQIVND (reference sequence). V lost 1 base and J lost 6, with 18 bases in between. The CDR3 contains 16 residues. The CDR3 bases are TGTGCCAGTAGTATAGGGAAAAGCGGCAGGTTCCATGGCTACACCTTC. Protein sequence: CASSIGKSGRFHGYTF. Combining the CDR3 with reference TRBV19 and TRBJ1-2 gives the whole variable domain DGGITQSPKYLFRKEGQNVTLSCEQNLNHDAMYWYRQDPGQGLRLIYYSQIVNDFQKGDIAEGYSVSREKKESFPLTVTSAQKNPTAFYLCASSIGKSGRFHGYTFGSGTRLTVV.

J is TRBJ2-7 and V is TRBV7-2; D is uncertain. CDR1 is SGHTA and CDR2 is FQGNSA in the germline V gene. This CDR3 spans 14 amino acids. With 5 bases removed from V and 7 bases from J, the gap between germline ends came to 18 bases. Here the CDR3 DNA reads TGTGCCAGCAGCCCTCTTATACGGAGTGAGGAGCAGTACTTC. It translates to CASSPLIRSEEQYF.

The J gene is TRBJ1-6, the V gene TRBV19, with unresolved D. V gave up 7 bases and J gave up 1 base, with 8 bases separating them. Germline V gives CDR1 LNHDA, CDR2 SQIVND (reference sequence). This CDR3 contains 14 residues. This chain's CDR3 is CASKEGSYNSPLHF. The CDR3 DNA follows: TGTGCCAGTAAGGAGGGTTCCTATAATTCACCCCTCCACTTT.

This rearrangement joins TRBV3-1 (or the pseudogene TRBV3-2) to TRBJ1-1; tentatively, D is TRBD1 (6 bases). Trimming cost V 6 bases and J 1 base, with 12 bases left between them. CDR1 and CDR2 (germline): LGHDT, YNNKEL (reference sequence). The CDR3 contains 14 residues. For the CDR3, the DNA is TGTGCCAGCAGGAGAACAGGGCGGAACACTGAAGCTTTCTTT. Protein product: CASRRTGRNTEAFF.

The gene calls are TRBV6-1 and TRBJ1-5, with 9 bases identical to TRBD1. CDR1 MNHNS and CDR2 SASEGT come from the germline V gene. Germline trimming cut 4 bases from V and 1 base from J; bases unmatched to any gene: 8. This CDR3 spans 17 amino acids. The CDR3, as DNA: TGTGCCAGCAGTGGACAGGGGGTGAGGGGGAGCAATCAGCCCCAGCATTTT. It encodes CASSGQGVRGSNQPQHF.

This clone was observed once. The V gene is TRBV23-1, the J gene TRBJ1-2, with D unclear. TRBV23-1 is known as an ORF, though its function is uncertain. The CDR3 totals 12 residues. Trimming stripped 9 bases from V and 8 bases from J, with 16 bases between. The CDR3 region has the DNA TGCGCCAGACGACAACTTACAAGAGGCTACACCTTC. As protein: CARRQLTRGYTF.

The V and J genes are TRBV6-6 and TRBJ2-1; weak D call: TRBD2 (5 bases). This CDR3 is 13 amino acids long. V was clipped by 5 bases and J by 9 bases, with 14 bases between them. CDR1 is MNHNY, CDR2 SVGAGI, per germline (reference sequence). The CDR3 here is CASSASEAGEQFF. The DNA for the CDR3 is TGTGCCAGCAGTGCCTCGGAGGCTGGTGAGCAGTTCTTC.

The genes are TRBV6-2 or TRBV6-3 and TRBJ1-1; 11 bases line up with TRBD1. The germline V gene has CDR1 MNHEY and CDR2 SVGEGT. V was clipped by 6 bases and J by 6 bases; unmatched bases: 6. This CDR3 has 14 residues. The CDR3 region has the DNA TGTGCCAGCAGCATGGGACAGGGGGTCTCTGAAGCTTTCTTT. It codes for CASSMGQGVSEAFF.

The chain carries TRBV6-5 and TRBJ2-7; 7 bases are shared with TRBD2. CDR3 size: 14 residues. The V and J ends lost 6 bases and 5 bases, in that order; junction bases with no gene match: 10. Germline-derived CDR1 and CDR2 are MNHEY and SVGAGI. As DNA, the CDR3 is TGTGCCAGCAGCCCGGCCGGGGGGTCCCACGAGCAGTACTTC. Protein product: CASSPAGGSHEQYF.

The V and J genes are TRBV6-2 or TRBV6-3 and TRBJ1-4, with no clear D. The V end lost 5 bases, the J end lost 7 bases, and 14 bases lay between the germline ends. This CDR3 contains 14 residues. Germline CDR1 is MNHEY and CDR2 is SVGEGT. DNA of the CDR3: TGTGCCAGCAGTCAACATCAACCTTTTGAAAAACTGTTTTTT. It specifies CASSQHQPFEKLFF.

This sequence joins TRBV28 and TRBJ2-1, with D possibly TRBD1 on 5 matching bases. The V end was cut by 7 bases, the J end by 0 bases, with 13 bases between. CDR1 is MDHEN, CDR2 SYDVKM, per germline. The CDR3 sequence is 15 residues long. The CDR3 here is CASTSGIYSYNEQFF. The CDR3 DNA reads TGTGCCAGCACCTCAGGGATTTACTCCTACAATGAGCAGTTCTTC.

V gene TRBV11-2 combines with J gene TRBJ2-2; 10 nucleotides agree with TRBD1. The CDR3 extends over 15 amino acids. V trimming: 5 bases; J trimming: 4 bases; junction bases outside the gene matches: 4. Germline-derived CDR1 and CDR2 are SGHAT and FQNNGV. The CDR3 DNA is TGTGCCAGCAGCGTGGGGACAGGGGCCACCGGGGAGCTGTTTTTT. Translating gives CASSVGTGATGELFF.

The rearrangement uses TRBV7-3 and TRBJ1-6; the D gene is possibly TRBD1 (5 bases). CDR3 size: 15 residues. Deletions cut 5 bases from V and 7 bases from J, with 15 bases between. Germline-derived CDR1 and CDR2 are SGHTA and FQGTGA. The CDR3 nucleotides are TGTGCCAGCAGCCCCCCTGACAGCTTAAATTCACCCCTCCACTTT. It specifies CASSPPDSLNSPLHF. Based on the CDR3 plus reference TRBV7-3 and TRBJ1-6, the full variable domain is GAGVSQTPSNKVTEKGKYVELRCDPISGHTALYWYRQSLGQGPEFLIYFQGTGAADDSGLPNDRFFAVRPEGSVSTLKIQRTERGDSAVYLCASSPPDSLNSPLHFGNGTRLTVT.

This clone showed up just once. The chain combines TRBV5-6 with TRBJ2-7, with 8 positions matching TRBD2. The CDR3 runs to 17 residues. Germline V CDR1 and CDR2: SGHDT, YYEEEE. With V trimmed by 1 base and J by 3 bases, 12 bases remained unmatched. CDR3: CASSLNSGRHVFYEQYF. Here the CDR3 DNA reads TGTGCCAGCAGCTTGAACAGCGGGAGACATGTATTCTACGAGCAGTACTTC.

This chain connects TRBV28 to TRBJ2-2, with 14 bases that match TRBD2. In germline, CDR1 is MDHEN, CDR2 SYDVKM. This CDR3 spans 16 amino acids. V gave up 6 bases and J gave up 7 bases; unmatched junction bases: 7. CDR3 coding DNA: TGTGCCAGCAGGGATGGACTAGCGGGAGGTATCGGGGAGCTGTTTTTT. Amino acid sequence: CASRDGLAGGIGELFF.

The table lists this clone with a count of one. The rearrangement joins TRBV5-1 to TRBJ2-7; TRBD1 is a possible D gene (6 bases). The V gene lost 0 bases and the J gene lost 5 bases, with 15 bases spanning the gap. The CDR3 has 15 amino acids. The germline V gene has CDR1 SGHRS and CDR2 YFSETQ. The CDR3 region is CASSLGGREIHEQYF. CDR3 nucleotides: TGCGCCAGCAGCTTGGGGGGGCGCGAGATCCACGAGCAGTACTTC.

The chain carries TRBV5-1 and TRBJ2-5; TRBD2 agrees at 9 bases. Looked up from germline, CDR1 is SGHRS and CDR2 is YFSETQ. Trimming cost V 0 bases and J 5 bases; bases outside gene matches: 5. CDR3 length equals 15 residues. The CDR3 region is CASSLVLAGRETQYF. CDR3 nucleotides: TGCGCCAGCAGCTTGGTGCTAGCGGGAAGGGAGACCCAGTACTTC.

This clone has a single count. J is TRBJ1-1 and V is TRBV7-8; D not resolved. V lost 4 bases and J 5 bases, leaving 11 bases between the germline ends. This CDR3 comprises 13 residues. Germline assignment: CDR1 SGHVS and CDR2 FQNEAQ. DNA for the CDR3: TGTGCCAGCAGCTCGCGCCCCGGTACTGAAGCTTTCTTT. It specifies CASSSRPGTEAFF. The variable domain in full, completed from reference TRBV7-8 and TRBJ1-1, reads GAGVSQSPRYKVAKRGQDVALRCDPISGHVSLFWYQQALGQGPEFLTYFQNEAQLDKSGLPSDRFFAERPEGSVSTLKIQRTQQEDSAVYLCASSSRPGTEAFFGQGTRLTVV.

This chain links TRBV19 with TRBJ1-1; TRBD1 matches 7 bases. The CDR3 length is 13 residues. The V gene's germline CDR1 is LNHDA and CDR2 SQIVND (reference sequence). Trimming cost V 6 bases and J 6 bases; bases outside gene matches: 7. The CDR3 spells CASRVTGNAEAFF. The CDR3, as DNA: TGTGCCAGTAGGGTGACAGGGAATGCTGAAGCTTTCTTT.

The V call is TRBV6-5, the J call TRBJ2-7; TRBD1 agrees at 7 bases. The CDR3 consists of 14 residues. J gave up 5 bases and V 0 bases, and 4 bases lay outside the gene matches. Germline assignment: CDR1 MNHEY and CDR2 SVGAGI. DNA for the CDR3: TGTGCCAGCAGTTACTCCACGACAGGGAACGAGCAGTACTTC. This gives the protein CASSYSTTGNEQYF.